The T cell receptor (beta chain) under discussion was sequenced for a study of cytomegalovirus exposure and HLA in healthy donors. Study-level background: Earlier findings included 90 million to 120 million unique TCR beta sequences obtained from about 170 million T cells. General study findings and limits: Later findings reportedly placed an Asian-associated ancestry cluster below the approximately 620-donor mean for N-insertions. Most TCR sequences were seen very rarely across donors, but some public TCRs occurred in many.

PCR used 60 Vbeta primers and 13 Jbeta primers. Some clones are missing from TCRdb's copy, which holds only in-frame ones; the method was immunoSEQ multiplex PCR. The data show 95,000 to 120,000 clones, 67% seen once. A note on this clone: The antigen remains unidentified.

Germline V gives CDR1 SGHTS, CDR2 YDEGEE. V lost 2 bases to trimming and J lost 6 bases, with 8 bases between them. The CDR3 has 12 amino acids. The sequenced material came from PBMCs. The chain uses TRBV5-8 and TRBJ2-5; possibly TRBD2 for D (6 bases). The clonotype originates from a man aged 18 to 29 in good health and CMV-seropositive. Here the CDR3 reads CASSFGGKTQYF. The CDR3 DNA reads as TGTGCCAGCAGCTTTGGGGGGAAGACCCAGTACTTC.